These T cell receptor beta chains were read from a single sample in a study of T cells expressing NK-cell markers. With the 5' RACE reads reprocessed, TCRdb shows one record per CDR3 protein and no DNA. Its clone listing holds about 450,000 distinct CDR3 sequences. Sample: blood T cells: a sorted CD56 or NKG2C T cell subset, CD4+ or CD8+ T cells, or bulk PBMC T cells (not recorded which). These receptors were obtained from a woman between 18 and 70 years old in good health. Both conserved end residues are part of each CDR3.

TRBJ1-1 TRBV12-3/TRBV12-4 CASSAGQAAFF
TRBJ2-1 TRBV20-1 CSAIGAEYNEQFF
TRBJ1-2 TRBV6-1 CASSKGTALYGYTF
TRBJ2-1 TRBV5-1 CASSLALPSDEQFF
TRBJ2-7 TRBV4-2 CASSPSGQGDNEQYF
TRBJ2-1 TRBV7-2 CASSPDPLMWFF
TRBJ2-3 TRBV12-3/TRBV12-4 CASSDSLTDTQYF
TRBJ2-2 TRBV20-1 CSALTSGKGTGELFF
TRBJ2-7 TRBV13 CASSLSRGSPYEQYF
TRBJ1-6 TRBV4-1 CASSSDGGSPLHF
TRBJ2-1 TRBV25-1 CASSVRRGYYNEQFF
TRBJ2-3 TRBV29-1 CSVPTAANTQYF
TRBJ1-2 TRBV12-3/TRBV12-4 CASSTIGTRKGYTF
TRBJ2-1 TRBV6-5 CASSYEGTDYNEQFF
TRBJ2-1 TRBV20-1 CSARSSGGDSYNEQFF
TRBJ1-2 TRBV14 CASSQGSGPYTF
TRBJ1-1 TRBV7-8 CASRNNRGLGTEAFF
TRBJ2-1 TRBV24-1 CATQGHGYNEQFF
TRBJ1-1 TRBV20-1 CSAYGPRQVNTEAFF
TRBJ1-1 TRBV6-1 CASLDRGNTEAFF
TRBJ2-3 TRBV6-5 CASSYGVSTDTQYF
TRBJ2-5 TRBV7-3 CASSLNGGQETQYF
TRBJ2-5 TRBV15 CATSPGLRQETQYF
TRBJ2-7 TRBV29-1 CSGRLGYEQYF
TRBJ1-5 TRBV3-1 CASSQGDYSNQPQHF
TRBJ2-1 TRBV20-1 CSARVGQGRNNEQFF
TRBJ2-1 TRBV3-1 CASSTSDRSYNEQFF
TRBJ1-1 TRBV4-3 CASSQGWSMNTEAFF